The source of this T cell receptor beta chain is a study of lymphopenia after photon versus proton radiotherapy (dated by TCRdb to the late 2010s). Turning to the overall study: The immunological effects of photon versus proton radiation therapy were compared in patients with gastrointestinal tumors who developed high-grade lymphopenia. The cohort comprised some 20 patients with gastrointestinal tumors who received either photon or proton therapy and then developed lymphopenia. The goal of the study was to describe how the two radiation modalities differ in their effects on the immune system. Beyond this particular receptor, the publication reports: The survival association was assessed only in patients who died, and the authors presented better survival with proton therapy as a possibility rather than a demonstrated result. During treatment, patients who received proton therapy stayed relatively stable, whereas patients who received photon therapy lost naive T cells and TCR diversity and gained effector/memory populations. Among patients across the cohort who died, overall survival time showed an inverse correlation with a larger post-nadir drop in TCR diversity. Once the lymphocyte count had reached its nadir, the repertoires of photon-treated patients showed oligoclonal expansion, particularly of CD8+ Temra cells, and this expansion drove the decline in diversity.

A single count supports this clone. Its antigen is unknown. Base qualities were left out, and no much larger clone turns up one base away. Receptors were amplified or captured by the immunoSEQ multiplex PCR assay. Alongside multiparametric flow cytometry, deep sequencing of rearranged TCR beta loci was used to profile the T cell repertoires. Sourced from immuneACCESS, this table was stored by TCRdb with only in-frame sequences that have V and J called. A share of the clones is absent; for the studies checked, an unresolved V gene accounts for under half, and the remainder has no known explanation. This sample gives 30,000 or so clones in total; approximately 87% of them show up just once. Roughly 48% of the sample comes from the top ten. Counted from cysteine to phenylalanine, this CDR3 has 12 amino acids. Only the CDR3 DNA stays, 36 bases, in frame from base 1. V is cut by 5 bases and J by 5 bases, and the space between the germline ends is 9 bases. The germline V gene (reference sequence) yields LNHDA for CDR1 and SQIVND for CDR2.

This sequence was found in a woman aged 60-70 years with cholangiocarcinoma. Some clones in this sample may be carry-over from other donors' samples. The source was peripheral blood, collected from a patient treated with proton-based radiotherapy. This sequence uses TRBV19 and TRBJ1-1, with TRBD1 tentatively as D gene (6 bases match). The DNA reads TGTGCCAGTAGTTCCAGGGGTACTGAAGCTTTCTTT. This yields the protein CASSSRGTEAFF.